Listed below are T cell receptor beta chains from one sample, sequenced in a study of blood T cell repertoires in COVID-19. Assay: immunoSEQ multiplex PCR; the TCRdb copy retains only in-frame clones and omits some. The sample holds a few hundred thousand clones, 75% to 90% seen once. Sequenced material: peripheral blood. These receptors were obtained from a woman aged 70-85 years with COVID-19, enrolled during active disease. CDR3s include the opening cysteine and the closing phenylalanine or tryptophan. The D gene is left open where the match is weak.

CDR3aa,CDR3nt,v_gene,d_gene,j_gene
CASSVGEGLAGSYEQYF,TGTGCCAGCAGCGTAGGAGAGGGACTAGCGGGATCCTACGAGCAGTACTTC,TRBV9,TRBD2,TRBJ2-7
CASSPKVATGDEAFF,TGTGCCAGCTCACCAAAGGTAGCCACAGGGGATGAAGCTTTCTTT,TRBV18,TRBD1,TRBJ1-1
CAWSSAGDGDTQYF,TGTGCCTGGAGTTCAGCGGGAGACGGGGATACGCAGTATTTT,TRBV30,TRBD2,TRBJ2-3
CASSSGRGGEGYTF,TGCGCCAGCAGCTCCGGACGCGGGGGGGAAGGCTACACCTTC,TRBV5-1,NA,TRBJ1-2
CASSLRTSGSLVRTDTQYF,TGTGCCAGCAGCTTAAGGACTAGCGGGAGCCTTGTTCGCACAGATACGCAGTATTTT,TRBV7-2,TRBD2,TRBJ2-3
CAINQGPGNTIYF,TGTGCCATCAATCAGGGCCCTGGAAACACCATATATTTT,TRBV7-9,NA,TRBJ1-3
CASRESRDTGELFF,TGTGCCAGTAGGGAGTCCCGGGACACCGGGGAGCTGTTTTTT,TRBV19,NA,TRBJ2-2
CASSNLFGTGANEQFF,TGTGCCAGTAGTAATCTTTTTGGGACAGGGGCCAATGAGCAGTTCTTC,TRBV19,TRBD1,TRBJ2-1
CASSPWAGDEAFF,TGTGCCAGCTCACCCTGGGCAGGGGATGAAGCTTTCTTT,TRBV18,NA,TRBJ1-1
CASSPRTEQFF,TGTGCCAGCAGTCCCCGGACAGAGCAGTTCTTC,TRBV28,NA,TRBJ2-1
CASADRAYEQYF,TGTGCCAGCGCAGACAGGGCGTACGAGCAGTACTTC,TRBV2,TRBD1,TRBJ2-7
CASSQQMPSPRQYQYF,TGTGCCAGCAGCCAGCAGATGCCTAGCCCGAGGCAGTACCAGTACTTC,TRBV11-2,NA,TRBJ2-5
CASSRPPGQTNTGELFF,TGTGCCAGTAGTCGACCTCCGGGACAGACGAACACCGGGGAGCTGTTTTTT,TRBV19,TRBD1,TRBJ2-2